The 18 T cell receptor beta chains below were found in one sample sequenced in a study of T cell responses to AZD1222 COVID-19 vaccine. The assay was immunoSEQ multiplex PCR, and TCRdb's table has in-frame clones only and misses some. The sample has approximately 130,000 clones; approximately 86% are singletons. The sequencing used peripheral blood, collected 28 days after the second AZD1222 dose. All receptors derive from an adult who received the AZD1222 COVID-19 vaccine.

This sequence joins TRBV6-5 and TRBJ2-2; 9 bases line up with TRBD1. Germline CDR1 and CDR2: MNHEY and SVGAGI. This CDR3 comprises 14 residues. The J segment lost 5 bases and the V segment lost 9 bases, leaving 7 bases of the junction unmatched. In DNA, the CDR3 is TGTGCCAGAAGGGGACAGGGTTATACCGGGGAGCTGTTTTTT. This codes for CARRGQGYTGELFF.

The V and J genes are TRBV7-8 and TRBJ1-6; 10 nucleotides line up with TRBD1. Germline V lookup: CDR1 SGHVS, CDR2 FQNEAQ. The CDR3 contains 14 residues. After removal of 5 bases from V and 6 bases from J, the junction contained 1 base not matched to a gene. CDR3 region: CASSRDRGNSPLHF. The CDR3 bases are TGTGCCAGCAGCAGGGACAGGGGTAATTCACCCCTCCACTTT.

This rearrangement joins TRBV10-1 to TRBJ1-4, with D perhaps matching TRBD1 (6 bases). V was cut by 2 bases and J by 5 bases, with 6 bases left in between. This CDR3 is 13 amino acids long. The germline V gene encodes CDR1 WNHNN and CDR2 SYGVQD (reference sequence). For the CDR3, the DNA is TGCGCCAGCAGTGAGACAGGGAATGAAAAACTGTTTTTT. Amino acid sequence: CASSETGNEKLFF.

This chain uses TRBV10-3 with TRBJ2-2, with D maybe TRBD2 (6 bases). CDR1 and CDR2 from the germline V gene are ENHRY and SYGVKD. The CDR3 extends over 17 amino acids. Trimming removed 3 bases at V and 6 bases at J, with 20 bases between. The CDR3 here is CAISDPFAGGNSGELFF. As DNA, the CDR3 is TGTGCCATCAGTGACCCCTTCGCCGGGGGAAATTCCGGGGAGCTGTTTTTT.

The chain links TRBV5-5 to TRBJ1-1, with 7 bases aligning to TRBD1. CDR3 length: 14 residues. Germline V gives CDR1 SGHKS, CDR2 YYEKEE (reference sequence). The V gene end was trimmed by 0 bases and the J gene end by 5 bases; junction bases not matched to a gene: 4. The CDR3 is CASSLGAGGTEAFF. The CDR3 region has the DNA TGTGCCAGCAGCTTGGGTGCAGGGGGGACTGAAGCTTTCTTT.

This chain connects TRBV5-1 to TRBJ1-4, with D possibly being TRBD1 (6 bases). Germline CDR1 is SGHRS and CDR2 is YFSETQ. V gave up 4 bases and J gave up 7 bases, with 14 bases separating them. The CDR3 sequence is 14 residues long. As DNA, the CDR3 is TGCGCCAGCAGCCCGACGGGACATCCTGAAAAACTGTTTTTT. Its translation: CASSPTGHPEKLFF.

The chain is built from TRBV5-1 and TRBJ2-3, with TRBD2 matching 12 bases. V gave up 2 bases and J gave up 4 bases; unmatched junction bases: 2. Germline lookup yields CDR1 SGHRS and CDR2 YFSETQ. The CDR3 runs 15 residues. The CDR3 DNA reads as TGCGCCAGCAGCTTAGGACTAGCGGGGTCAGATACGCAGTATTTT. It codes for CASSLGLAGSDTQYF.

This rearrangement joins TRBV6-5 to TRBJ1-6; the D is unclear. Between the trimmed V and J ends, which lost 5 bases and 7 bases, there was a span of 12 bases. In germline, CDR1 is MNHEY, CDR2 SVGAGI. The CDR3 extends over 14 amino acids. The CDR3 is CASSHPGANSPLHF. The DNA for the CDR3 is TGTGCCAGCAGTCACCCCGGAGCGAATTCACCCCTCCACTTT.

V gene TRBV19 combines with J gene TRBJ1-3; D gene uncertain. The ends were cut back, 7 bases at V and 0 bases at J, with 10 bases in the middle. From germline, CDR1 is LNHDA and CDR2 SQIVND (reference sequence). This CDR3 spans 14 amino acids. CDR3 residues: CASTEVISGNTIYF. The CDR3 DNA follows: TGTGCCAGTACGGAGGTCATCTCTGGAAACACCATATATTTT.

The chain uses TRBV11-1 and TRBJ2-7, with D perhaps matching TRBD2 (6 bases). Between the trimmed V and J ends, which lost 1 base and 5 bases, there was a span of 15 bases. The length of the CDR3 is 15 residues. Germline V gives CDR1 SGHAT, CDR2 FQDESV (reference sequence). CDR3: CASSLDGGKMDEQYF. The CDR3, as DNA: TGTGCCAGCAGCTTAGATGGCGGGAAGATGGACGAGCAGTACTTC.

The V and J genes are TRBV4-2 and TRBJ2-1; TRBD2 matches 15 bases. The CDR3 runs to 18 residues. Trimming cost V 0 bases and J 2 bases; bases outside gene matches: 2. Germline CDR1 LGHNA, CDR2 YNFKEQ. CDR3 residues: CASSQEWTSGGAYNEQFF. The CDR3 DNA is TGTGCCAGCAGCCAAGAATGGACTAGCGGGGGGGCCTACAATGAGCAGTTCTTC.

The chain's CDR3 is CASWEAYQPQHF. For the CDR3, the DNA is TGTGCCTCCTGGGAGGCTTATCAGCCCCAGCATTTT. V usage is TRBV28 and J usage is TRBJ1-5; D not resolved. The CDR3 is made up of 12 amino acids. V dropped 11 bases and J dropped 5 bases, with 13 bases sitting between them. Germline assignment: CDR1 MDHEN and CDR2 SYDVKM.

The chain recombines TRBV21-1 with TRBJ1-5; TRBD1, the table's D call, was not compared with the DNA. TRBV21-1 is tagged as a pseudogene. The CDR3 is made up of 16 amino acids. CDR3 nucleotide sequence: TGTGCCAGCAGCAATCTTGGGGCTTCGAGCAATCAGCCCCAGCATTTT. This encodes CASSNLGASSNQPQHF.

In DNA form, the CDR3 reads TGTGCCAGCAGTTCTGGGACAGGGGGCGGTAGCAATCAGCCCCAGCATTTT. This codes for CASSSGTGGGSNQPQHF. The chain employs TRBV25-1 and TRBJ1-5, with 12 bases matching TRBD1. Unmatched junction bases numbered 5, after V lost 5 bases and J lost 0 bases. Germline CDR1 and CDR2: MGHDK and SYGVNS. CDR3 length equals 17 residues.

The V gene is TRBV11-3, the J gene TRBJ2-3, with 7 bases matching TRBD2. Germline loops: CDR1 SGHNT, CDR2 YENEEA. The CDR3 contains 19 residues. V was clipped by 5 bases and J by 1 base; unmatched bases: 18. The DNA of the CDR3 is TGTGCCAGCAGCGCCACTAGCGATGGAAGGTGGGGGGGCACAGATACGCAGTATTTT. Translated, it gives CASSATSDGRWGGTDTQYF.

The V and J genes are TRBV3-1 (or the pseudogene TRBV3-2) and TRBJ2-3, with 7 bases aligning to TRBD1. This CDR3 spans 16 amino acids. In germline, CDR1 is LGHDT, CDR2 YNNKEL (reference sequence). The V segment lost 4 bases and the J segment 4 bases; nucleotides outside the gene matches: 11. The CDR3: CASSPQYRGRADTQYF. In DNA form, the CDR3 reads TGTGCCAGCAGCCCGCAGTACAGGGGTCGCGCAGATACGCAGTATTTT.

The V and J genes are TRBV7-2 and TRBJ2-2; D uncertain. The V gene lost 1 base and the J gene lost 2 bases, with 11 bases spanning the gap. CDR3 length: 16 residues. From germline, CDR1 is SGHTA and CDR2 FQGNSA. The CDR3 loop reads CASSLGGNGNTGELFF. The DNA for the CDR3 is TGTGCCAGCAGCTTAGGGGGAAATGGAAACACCGGGGAGCTGTTTTTT.

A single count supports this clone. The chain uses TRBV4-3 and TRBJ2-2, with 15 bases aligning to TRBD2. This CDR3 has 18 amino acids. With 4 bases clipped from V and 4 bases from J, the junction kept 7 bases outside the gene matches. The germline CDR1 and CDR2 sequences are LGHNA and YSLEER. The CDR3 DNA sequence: TGCGCCAGCAGCCCAGGAGGACTAGCGGGGGGGCTCACCGGGGAGCTGTTTTTT. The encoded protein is CASSPGGLAGGLTGELFF.